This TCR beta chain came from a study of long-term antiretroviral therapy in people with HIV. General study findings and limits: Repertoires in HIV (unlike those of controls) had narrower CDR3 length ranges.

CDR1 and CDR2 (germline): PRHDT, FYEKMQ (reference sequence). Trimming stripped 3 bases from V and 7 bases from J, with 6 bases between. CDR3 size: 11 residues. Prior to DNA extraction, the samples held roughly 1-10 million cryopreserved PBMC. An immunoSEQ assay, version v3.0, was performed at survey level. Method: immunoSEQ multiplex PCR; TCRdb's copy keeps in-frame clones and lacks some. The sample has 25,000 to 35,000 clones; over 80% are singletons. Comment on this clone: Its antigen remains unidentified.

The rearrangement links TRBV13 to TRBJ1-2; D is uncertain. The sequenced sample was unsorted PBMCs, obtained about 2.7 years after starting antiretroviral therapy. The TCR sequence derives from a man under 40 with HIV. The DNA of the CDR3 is TGTGCCAGCAGCTTGTCAGGTGGCTACACCTTC. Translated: CASSLSGGYTF. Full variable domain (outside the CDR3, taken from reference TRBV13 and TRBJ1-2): AAGVIQSPRHLIKEKRETATLKCYPIPRHDTVYWYQQGPGQDPQFLISFYEKMQSDKGSIPDRFSAQQFSDYHSELNMSSLELGDSALYFCASSLSGGYTFGSGTRLTVV.